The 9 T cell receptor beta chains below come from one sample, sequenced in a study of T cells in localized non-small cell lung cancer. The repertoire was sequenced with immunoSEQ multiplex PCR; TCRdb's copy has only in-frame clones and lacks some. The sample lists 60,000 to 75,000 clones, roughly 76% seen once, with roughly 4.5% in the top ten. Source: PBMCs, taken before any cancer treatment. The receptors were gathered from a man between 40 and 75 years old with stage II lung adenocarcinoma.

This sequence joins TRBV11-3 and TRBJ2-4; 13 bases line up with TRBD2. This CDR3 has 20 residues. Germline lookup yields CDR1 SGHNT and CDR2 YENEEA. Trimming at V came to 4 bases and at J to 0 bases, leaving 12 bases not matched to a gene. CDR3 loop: CASSSPGTSGTHLAKNIQYF. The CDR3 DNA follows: TGTGCCAGCAGCTCTCCCGGGACTAGCGGGACTCATCTAGCCAAAAACATTCAGTACTTC.

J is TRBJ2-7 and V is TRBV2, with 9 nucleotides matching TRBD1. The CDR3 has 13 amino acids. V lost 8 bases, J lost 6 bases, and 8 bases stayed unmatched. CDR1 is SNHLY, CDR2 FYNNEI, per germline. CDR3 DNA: TGTGCCAGCTGCCCGGGGACAGGGCTCGAGCAGTACTTC. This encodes CASCPGTGLEQYF.

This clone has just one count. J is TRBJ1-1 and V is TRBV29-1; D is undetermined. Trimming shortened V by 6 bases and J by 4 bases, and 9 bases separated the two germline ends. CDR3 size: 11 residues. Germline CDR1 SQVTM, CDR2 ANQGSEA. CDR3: CSVGWGTEAFF. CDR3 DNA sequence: TGCAGCGTGGGGTGGGGCACTGAAGCTTTCTTT.

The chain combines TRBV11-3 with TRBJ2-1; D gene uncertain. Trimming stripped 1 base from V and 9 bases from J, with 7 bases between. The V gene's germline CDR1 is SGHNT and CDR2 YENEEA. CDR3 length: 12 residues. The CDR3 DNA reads TGTGCCAGCAGCTTAGGGACGGGTGAGCAGTTCTTC. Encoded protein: CASSLGTGEQFF.

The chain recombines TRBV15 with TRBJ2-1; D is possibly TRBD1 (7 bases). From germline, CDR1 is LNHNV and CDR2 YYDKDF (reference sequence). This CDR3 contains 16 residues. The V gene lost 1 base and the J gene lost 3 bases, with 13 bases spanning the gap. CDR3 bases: TGTGCCACCAGCAGAGGGCAGGGGGGAGGCTACAATGAGCAGTTCTTC. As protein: CATSRGQGGGYNEQFF.

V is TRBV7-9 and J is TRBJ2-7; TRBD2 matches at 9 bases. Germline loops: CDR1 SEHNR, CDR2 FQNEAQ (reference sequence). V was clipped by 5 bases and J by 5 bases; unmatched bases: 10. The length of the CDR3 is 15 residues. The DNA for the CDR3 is TGTGCCAGCAGCCAACGAGCGGGAGGCCTTGACGAGCAGTACTTC. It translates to CASSQRAGGLDEQYF.

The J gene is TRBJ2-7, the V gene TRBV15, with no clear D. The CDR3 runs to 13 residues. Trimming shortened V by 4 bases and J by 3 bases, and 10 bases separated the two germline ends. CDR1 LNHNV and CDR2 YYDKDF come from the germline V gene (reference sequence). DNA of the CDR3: TGTGCCACCAGCACGGATCAGTTCTACGAGCAGTACTTC. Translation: CATSTDQFYEQYF.

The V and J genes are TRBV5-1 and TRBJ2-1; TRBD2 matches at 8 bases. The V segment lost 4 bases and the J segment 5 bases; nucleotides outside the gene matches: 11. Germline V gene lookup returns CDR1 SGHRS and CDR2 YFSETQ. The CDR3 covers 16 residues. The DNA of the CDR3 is TGCGCCAGCAGCCCGGGAGGGGGGCGAGTGGACAATGAGCAGTTCTTC. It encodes CASSPGGGRVDNEQFF.

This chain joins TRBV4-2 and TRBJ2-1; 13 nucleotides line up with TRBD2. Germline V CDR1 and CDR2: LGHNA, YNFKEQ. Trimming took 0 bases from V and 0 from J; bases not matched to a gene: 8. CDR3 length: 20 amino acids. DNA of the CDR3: TGTGCCAGCAGCCAAGATGGGGGGGGACTAGCGGGATCCTCCTACAATGAGCAGTTCTTC. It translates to CASSQDGGGLAGSSYNEQFF.